Below are 19 T cell receptor beta chains sequenced from a single sample in a study of blood T cell repertoires in COVID-19. Clones were read by immunoSEQ multiplex PCR, and TCRdb kept only the in-frame ones, dropping some. The sample has a few hundred thousand clones; over 75% are singletons. Sequenced material: peripheral blood. These receptors were collected from a man aged 25 to 40 who had recovered from COVID-19.

The V and J genes are TRBV12-3 or TRBV12-4 and TRBJ2-5; D is possibly TRBD1 (6 bases). Trimming stripped 5 bases from V and 4 bases from J, with 11 bases between. There are 13 residues in the CDR3. CDR3 in amino acids: CASSAGQIETQYF. The CDR3 coding sequence is TGTGCCAGCAGTGCCGGACAGATAGAGACCCAGTACTTC.

The chain joins TRBV19 to TRBJ2-7, with TRBD2 identical over 9 bases. This CDR3 has 14 residues. CDR1 is LNHDA, CDR2 SQIVND, per germline (reference sequence). After removal of 2 bases from V and 4 bases from J, the junction contained 3 bases not matched to a gene. This CDR3 is CASSITSGWYEQYF. For the CDR3, the DNA is TGTGCCAGTAGTATAACTAGCGGGTGGTACGAGCAGTACTTC.

DNA for the CDR3: TGTGCCAGCAGTTTGGTTGTGGGACAGGGAAGAGAGACCCAGTACTTC. This codes for CASSLVVGQGRETQYF. The J gene is TRBJ2-5, the V gene TRBV28; 9 nucleotides agree with TRBD1. Germline trimming cut 3 bases from V and 4 bases from J; bases unmatched to any gene: 9. CDR3 length: 16 residues. Germline loops: CDR1 MDHEN, CDR2 SYDVKM.

The chain joins TRBV16 to TRBJ1-5; weak D call: TRBD1 (6 bases). Trimming shortened V by 0 bases and J by 7 bases, and 13 bases separated the two germline ends. Germline CDR1 and CDR2: KGHSY and FQNENV. The CDR3 has 15 amino acids. The CDR3: CASSQSSGRGQPQHF. The CDR3 DNA follows: TGTGCCAGCAGCCAATCATCCGGCAGGGGCCAGCCCCAGCATTTT.

The V and J genes are TRBV28 and TRBJ2-2; a weak D match, TRBD2 (6 bases). This CDR3 is 15 amino acids long. Per the germline V gene, CDR1 is MDHEN and CDR2 is SYDVKM. V lost 4 bases and J 4 bases, leaving 13 bases between the germline ends. Here the CDR3 DNA reads TGTGCCAGCAGTTCGGGGGATGGGGCCACCGGGGAGCTGTTTTTT. Translated, it gives CASSSGDGATGELFF.

The chain combines TRBV7-9 with TRBJ1-1; 9 bases line up with TRBD1. The CDR3 sequence is 11 residues long. V shed 4 bases, J shed 11 bases, and the junction held 2 bases outside the gene matches. Germline values: CDR1 SEHNR, CDR2 FQNEAQ (reference sequence). In DNA form, the CDR3 reads TGTGCCAGCAGCTGGGACAGGGACGCTTTCTTT. Translation: CASSWDRDAFF.

This chain links TRBV27 with TRBJ2-5; the D gene is possibly TRBD1 (6 bases). V shed 4 bases and J shed 7 bases, with 19 bases lying between them. This CDR3 spans 15 amino acids. The germline CDR1 and CDR2 sequences are MNHEY and SMNVEV (reference sequence). CDR3 nucleotides: TGTGCCAGCAGTTCGATCCGAAGGACAGAGGGGACCCAGTACTTC. This encodes CASSSIRRTEGTQYF.

This clone was found a few times. This sequence joins TRBV6-6 and TRBJ1-2; D not certain. Deletions cut 6 bases from V and 2 bases from J, with 10 bases between. Looked up from germline, CDR1 is MNHNY and CDR2 is SVGAGI (reference sequence). The CDR3 runs 13 residues. The CDR3 bases are TGTGCCAGCAGCTTCGGGGTAAACTATGGCTACACCTTC. It specifies CASSFGVNYGYTF.

The chain links TRBV19 to TRBJ1-6; possible D gene TRBD1, 5 bases. CDR1 and CDR2 (germline): LNHDA, SQIVND (reference sequence). The CDR3 consists of 19 residues. V lost 5 bases to trimming and J lost 7 bases, with 27 bases between them. This chain's CDR3 is CASSPWRGRKNPLNSPLHF. CDR3 DNA sequence: TGTGCCAGTAGTCCTTGGAGGGGCCGGAAAAACCCGCTGAATTCACCCCTCCACTTT.

The J gene is TRBJ1-3, the V gene TRBV19, with D hard to call. Deletions cut 4 bases from V and 2 bases from J, with 15 bases between. Germline CDR1 reads LNHDA; CDR2 reads SQIVND (reference sequence). This CDR3 is built from 16 residues. CDR3: CASSKQGLETGNTIYF. The CDR3 coding sequence is TGTGCCAGTAGTAAACAAGGCCTGGAGACTGGAAACACCATATATTTT.

The chain carries TRBV2 and TRBJ2-3, with D possibly matching TRBD2 (6 bases). This CDR3 spans 14 amino acids. The germline V gene encodes CDR1 SNHLY and CDR2 FYNNEI. V lost 2 bases and J lost 4, with 10 bases in between. CDR3 sequence reads: CASSETSSADTQYF. CDR3 DNA: TGTGCCAGCAGTGAAACTAGCTCTGCAGATACGCAGTATTTT.

The chain joins TRBV4-1 to TRBJ2-1; TRBD1 is a possible D gene (5 bases). Trimming pared 4 bases from V and 7 bases from J, leaving 20 bases between. Germline V gene lookup returns CDR1 MGHRA and CDR2 YSYEKL. The CDR3 extends over 16 amino acids. As DNA, the CDR3 is TGCGCCAGCAGCCCCCAGGGAAGCGCCCCCTCTAATGAGCAGTTCTTC. Amino acids: CASSPQGSAPSNEQFF.

The chain couples TRBV7-9 to TRBJ2-7; 10 bases match TRBD1. Germline values: CDR1 SEHNR, CDR2 FQNEAQ (reference sequence). J was trimmed by 1 base and V by 5 bases; bases with no gene match: 2. The CDR3 runs to 14 residues. The CDR3 protein is CASSKGQGSYEQYF. The CDR3 DNA is TGTGCCAGCAGCAAGGGACAGGGGTCCTACGAGCAGTACTTC. Full variable domain (outside the CDR3, taken from reference TRBV7-9 and TRBJ2-7): DTGVSQNPRHKITKRGQNVTFRCDPISEHNRLYWYRQTLGQGPEFLTYFQNEAQLEKSRLLSDRFSAERPKGSFSTLEIQRTEQGDSAMYLCASSKGQGSYEQYFGPGTRLTVT.

The V gene is TRBV7-7, the J gene TRBJ2-5; D might be TRBD1 (6 bases). The CDR3 is made up of 13 amino acids. The ends were cut back, 1 base at V and 3 bases at J, with 6 bases in the middle. CDR1 and CDR2 from the germline V gene are SSHAT and FNYEAQ (reference sequence). CDR3 in amino acids: CASSLGQEETQYF. The CDR3 DNA sequence: TGTGCCAGCAGCTTAGGACAGGAAGAGACCCAGTACTTC. Filled out from reference TRBV7-7 and TRBJ2-5, the complete variable domain reads GAGVSQSPRYKVTKRGQDVTLRCDPISSHATLYWYQQALGQGPEFLTYFNYEAQPDKSGLPSDRFSAERPEGSISTLTIQRTEQRDSAMYRCASSLGQEETQYFGPGTRLLVL.

The V gene is TRBV13, the J gene TRBJ2-3; TRBD2 is a possible D gene (6 bases). Trimming pared 8 bases from V and 1 base from J, leaving 13 bases between. CDR1 PRHDT and CDR2 FYEKMQ come from the germline V gene (reference sequence). The CDR3 is 14 amino acids. The DNA of the CDR3 is TGTGCCAGCGGTACATCGGGGGGCACAGATACGCAGTATTTT. As protein: CASGTSGGTDTQYF. Full variable domain (missing parts from reference TRBV13 and TRBJ2-3): AAGVIQSPRHLIKEKRETATLKCYPIPRHDTVYWYQQGPGQDPQFLISFYEKMQSDKGSIPDRFSAQQFSDYHSELNMSSLELGDSALYFCASGTSGGTDTQYFGPGTRLTVL.

The V gene is TRBV7-6, the J gene TRBJ2-1; D is perhaps TRBD1 (7 bases). The V and J ends lost 5 bases and 5 bases respectively, with 16 bases between them. CDR1 is SGHVS, CDR2 FNYEAQ, per germline. CDR3 length equals 15 residues. The CDR3, as DNA: TGTGCCAGCAGCACTAGGGCAGGGGGGAACAATGAGCAGTTCTTC. Its translation is CASSTRAGGNNEQFF. The full variable domain, in which reference TRBV7-6 and TRBJ2-1 provide the parts outside the CDR3, is GAGVSQSPRYKVTKRGQDVALRCDPISGHVSLYWYRQALGQGPEFLTYFNYEAQQDKSGLPNDRFSAERPEGSISTLTIQRTEQRDSAMYRCASSTRAGGNNEQFFGPGTRLTVL.

The genes are TRBV11-2 and TRBJ2-3; 11 bases are a match to TRBD2. The CDR3 covers 15 residues. V dropped 4 bases and J dropped 1; count of bases not matched to a gene: 1. Germline CDR1 is SGHAT and CDR2 is FQNNGV. This CDR3 reads CASSWGLAGTDTQYF. The CDR3, as DNA: TGTGCCAGCAGCTGGGGACTAGCGGGCACAGATACGCAGTATTTT.

The rearrangement joins TRBV5-3 to TRBJ2-7; D is unresolved. TRBV5-3 is recorded as an ORF, its role being uncertain. Between the trimmed V and J ends, which lost 0 bases and 0 bases, there was a span of 13 bases. There are 16 residues in the CDR3. The CDR3 loop is CARSLDRSTASYEQYF. The CDR3 DNA is TGTGCCAGAAGCTTGGACAGATCGACCGCCTCCTACGAGCAGTACTTC.

The J gene is TRBJ2-3, the V gene TRBV6-2 or TRBV6-3; a possible D gene is TRBD1 (5 bases). The V gene lost 2 bases and the J gene lost 4 bases, with 16 bases spanning the gap. Germline CDR1 and CDR2: MNHEY and SVGEGT. This CDR3 has 16 residues. The CDR3 bases are TGTGCCAGCAGTTACGAGCAGGGATTTAGACCAGATACGCAGTATTTT. Translation gives CASSYEQGFRPDTQYF.